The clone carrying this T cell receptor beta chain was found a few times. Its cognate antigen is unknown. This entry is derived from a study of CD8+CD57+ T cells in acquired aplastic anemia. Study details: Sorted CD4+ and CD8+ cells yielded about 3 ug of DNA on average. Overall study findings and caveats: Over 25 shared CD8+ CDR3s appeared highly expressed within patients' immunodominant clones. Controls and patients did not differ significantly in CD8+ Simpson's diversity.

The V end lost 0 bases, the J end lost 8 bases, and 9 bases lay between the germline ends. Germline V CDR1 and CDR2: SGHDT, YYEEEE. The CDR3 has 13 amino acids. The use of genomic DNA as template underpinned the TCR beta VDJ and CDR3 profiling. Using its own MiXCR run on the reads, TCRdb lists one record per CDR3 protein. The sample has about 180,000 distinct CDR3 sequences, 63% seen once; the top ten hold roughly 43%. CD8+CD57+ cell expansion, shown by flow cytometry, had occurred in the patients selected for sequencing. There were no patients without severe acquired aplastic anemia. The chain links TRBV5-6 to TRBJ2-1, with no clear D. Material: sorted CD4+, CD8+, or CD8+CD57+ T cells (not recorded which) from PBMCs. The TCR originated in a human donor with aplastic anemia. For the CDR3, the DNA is TGTGCCAGCAGCTTGGTGGCAGTGGATGAGCAGTTCTTC. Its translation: CASSLVAVDEQFF.